This is a list of T cell receptor beta chains from one sample in a study of PD-L1 blockade in urothelial cancer. Measured with immunoSEQ multiplex PCR; TCRdb has only the in-frame clones, and not every one. The top ten clones hold 15% to 19% of a sample with under 70,000 clones, 65% to 90% of them seen once. This specimen consisted of PBMCs, obtained around atezolizumab (anti-PD-L1) treatment. These receptors all stem from a man aged 70-80 years with urothelial cancer. Each CDR3 is given with its conserved first and last residue. A D gene is named only where the DNA matches it firmly. Clone size is stated in some rows and not others, as once, few, many or a class when expanded.

clone_size d_call j_call v_call cdr3_nt cdr3_aa
once TRBD1 TRBJ1-4 TRBV28 TGTGCCAGCAGGGGGACAGGGGGGGGTGAAAAACTGTTTTTT CASRGTGGGEKLFF
few TRBD1 TRBJ1-2 TRBV5-4 TGTGCCAGCAGCTATCCGGGACAGGGGAGCTATGGCTACACCTTC CASSYPGQGSYGYTF
- - TRBJ1-5 TRBV6-5 TGTGCCAGCAGACCTCGGACAGGCAATCAGCCCCAGCATTTT CASRPRTGNQPQHF
- TRBD1 TRBJ2-5 TRBV18 TGTGCCAGCTCACCACCGGCCGGGACAGGGGGTCGAGAGACCCAGTACTTC CASSPPAGTGGRETQYF
- - TRBJ1-1 TRBV6-5 TGTGCCAGCAGTTTAGCCCAGGGACTGATGAACACTGAAGCTTTCTTT CASSLAQGLMNTEAFF
- - TRBJ2-7 TRBV18 TGTGCCAGCTCACCTCAGGAGGACTACGAGCAGTACTTC CASSPQEDYEQYF
few - TRBJ1-2 TRBV14 TGTGCCTCCGGTGGGGAGGGTGGCTACACCTTC CASGGEGGYTF
- TRBD2 TRBJ2-2 TRBV27 TGTGCCAGCAGTAAACCGGGACTAGCGACTGTCGGGGAGCTGTTTTTT CASSKPGLATVGELFF
- TRBD1 TRBJ2-5 TRBV5-1 TGCGCCAGCAGCCCCCCTGACAGGGTTAGGTCGGAGACCCAGTACTTC CASSPPDRVRSETQYF
once - TRBJ1-1 TRBV6-1 TGTGCCAGCAGTCCCAGGGAGAACACTGAAGCTTTCTTT CASSPRENTEAFF
- - TRBJ2-1 TRBV4-1 TGCGCCAGCAGCCACGACAGCAGCTCCTACAATGAGCAGTTCTTC CASSHDSSSYNEQFF
- - TRBJ2-2 TRBV7-9 TGTGCCAGCACCGAATTGGGGAGCACGAACACCGGGGAGCTGTTTTTT CASTELGSTNTGELFF
once TRBD1 TRBJ1-2 TRBV28 TGTGCCAGCAGTTCCTTGGACAGGGCAGCTAACTATGGCTACACCTTC CASSSLDRAANYGYTF
- - TRBJ2-2 TRBV7-9 TGTGCCAGCAGCTTAGGCAGCGGGGAGCTGTTTTTT CASSLGSGELFF
- TRBD2 TRBJ2-1 TRBV29-1 TGCAGCGTTGAAGAGTCAGCGGGGAGCTCCTACAATGAGCAGTTCTTC CSVEESAGSSYNEQFF
- TRBD1 TRBJ2-7 TRBV6-1 TGTGCCAGCAGTCACAGGGGGTGGAACGAGCAGTACTTC CASSHRGWNEQYF
once TRBD1 TRBJ1-5 TRBV7-9 TGTGCCAGCAGCTCCGGGACAGGTAATAATCAGCCCCAGCATTTT CASSSGTGNNQPQHF
- TRBD1 TRBJ1-1 TRBV15 TGTGGGAGCGGGCCAGGGGGCTTGGATGAAGCTTTCTTT CGSGPGGLDEAFF
- TRBD1 TRBJ1-5 TRBV7-8 TGTGCCAGCAGCTTAGGGACAGGAAGAGATCAGCCCCAGCATTTT CASSLGTGRDQPQHF
once TRBD1 TRBJ1-2 TRBV27 TGTGCCAGCAGTTCTAGGACAGGGGGCGACTATGGCTACACCTTC CASSSRTGGDYGYTF
- - TRBJ2-5 TRBV9 TGTGCCAGCAGCTCCCCTGGGGTCCCGGGAGCTGAGGAGACCCAGTACTTC CASSSPGVPGAEETQYF
- TRBD1 TRBJ2-7 TRBV7-3 TGTGCCAGCAGCCCGACAGGGACAGGGGGCGAAGAGCAGTACTTC CASSPTGTGGEEQYF
- TRBD2 TRBJ2-5 TRBV4-1 TGCGCCAGCAGCCAATCTCGACTAGCAGAGACCCAGTACTTC CASSQSRLAETQYF
- - TRBJ2-7 TRBV19 TGTGCCAGTAGTATCTCTTTCCCCTACGAGCAGTACTTC CASSISFPYEQYF
few - TRBJ2-5 TRBV2 TGTGCCAGCACCAGGGGAATGTCCCAAGAGACCCAGTACTTC CASTRGMSQETQYF
- - TRBJ2-7 TRBV12-1 TGTGCCAGCAGCTGGGGACTAGCGGGAGGATCCCCCCCCTACGAGCAGTACTTC CASSWGLAGGSPPYEQYF
- - TRBJ2-5 TRBV7-8 TGTGCCAGCAGCTTATCGGGGTGGCAAGGAGAGACCCAGTACTTC CASSLSGWQGETQYF
- - TRBJ2-7 TRBV21-1 TGTGCCAGCAGCAAAGGGGGGACAGACATCCTAGCGGGAGACTACGAGCAGTACTTC CASSKGGTDILAGDYEQYF
- TRBD1 TRBJ2-7 TRBV2 TGTGCCACCAACCTTGGACAGGGGGGCCACGAGCAGTACTTC CATNLGQGGHEQYF
- TRBD1 TRBJ2-1 TRBV5-4 TGTGCCAGCAAACGGGCAGGGGGCGTGAATGAGCAGTTCTTC CASKRAGGVNEQFF
- TRBD2 TRBJ2-2 TRBV7-9 TGTGCCAGCAGTCCGGCGGGTAGCGGGAGTTCCGGGGAGCTGTTTTTT CASSPAGSGSSGELFF
- TRBD2 TRBJ2-2 TRBV4-1 TGCGCCAGCAGCCCCGGTGCTAGCGGGAACACCGGGGAGCTGTTTTTT CASSPGASGNTGELFF
- TRBD2 TRBJ2-1 TRBV10-3 TGTGCCATCAGGGAGGACGGGGCTAGCGGGATTGGGCAGTTCTTC CAIREDGASGIGQFF
- TRBD1 TRBJ1-1 TRBV5-1 TGCGCCAGCAGCTTCGGGACAGGGGGCGATTCTGAAGCTTTCTTT CASSFGTGGDSEAFF
- TRBD2 TRBJ2-1 TRBV19 TGTGCCAGTAGTCCGTTGGGAGGGAACTACAATGAGCAGTTCTTC CASSPLGGNYNEQFF
- TRBD1 TRBJ1-1 TRBV7-9 TGTGCCAGCAGAGCGACAGGGGAAAACACTGAAGCTTTCTTT CASRATGENTEAFF
once - TRBJ2-3 TRBV6-5 TGTGCCAGCAGTCCAGGTCTCGTCACAGATACGCAGTATTTT CASSPGLVTDTQYF
- - TRBJ1-4 TRBV29-1 TGCAGCGTTGAAGAAGTGGCAAATAAGAATGAAAAACTGTTTTTT CSVEEVANKNEKLFF
- - TRBJ2-1 TRBV6-4 TGTGCCAGCAGTGAGGAGGGAACCTACAATGAGCAGTTCTTC CASSEEGTYNEQFF
- TRBD2 TRBJ2-2 TRBV18 TGTGCCAGCTCATGGACTAGCGGGAGTGCCGGGGAGCTGTTTTTT CASSWTSGSAGELFF
once - TRBJ1-1 TRBV10-3 TGTGCCATCGGTAGACAAGACCGGAACACTGAAGCTTTCTTT CAIGRQDRNTEAFF
- - TRBJ1-2 TRBV7-2 TGTGCCAGCAGCTCTTACTATGGCTACACCTTC CASSSYYGYTF
once - TRBJ1-5 TRBV19 TGTGCCAGTAGTTCGGGAGGGAGGATCCTAAATACGCCCCAGCATTTT CASSSGGRILNTPQHF
- - TRBJ2-7 TRBV6-1 TGTGCCAGCACTGGCGGATACTCCTACGAGCAGTACTTC CASTGGYSYEQYF
- - TRBJ2-7 TRBV21-1 TGTGCCAGCAGCAGGGAGGCCCACGAGCAGTACTTC CASSREAHEQYF
- TRBD1 TRBJ1-2 TRBV2 TGTGCCAGCAGGGGGACAGGGGATGGGGGCTACACCTTC CASRGTGDGGYTF
- TRBD2 TRBJ2-2 TRBV27 TGTGCCAGCAGTTTATCCAAGGGAGGGACCGGGGAGCTGTTTTTT CASSLSKGGTGELFF
- TRBD1 TRBJ1-2 TRBV7-9 TGTGCCAGCAGCTTACTTGGACAGGACCTATATGGCTACACCTTC CASSLLGQDLYGYTF